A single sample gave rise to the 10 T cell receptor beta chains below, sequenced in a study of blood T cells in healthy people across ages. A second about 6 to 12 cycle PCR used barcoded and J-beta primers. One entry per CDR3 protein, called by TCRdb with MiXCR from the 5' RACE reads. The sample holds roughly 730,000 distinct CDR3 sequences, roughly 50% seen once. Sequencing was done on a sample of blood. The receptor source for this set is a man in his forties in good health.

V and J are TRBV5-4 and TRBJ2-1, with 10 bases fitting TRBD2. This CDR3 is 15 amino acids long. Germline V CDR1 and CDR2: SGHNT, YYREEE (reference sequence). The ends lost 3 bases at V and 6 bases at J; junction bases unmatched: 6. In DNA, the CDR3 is TGTGCCAGCAGCTCACAGCGGGAGGGGTCCAATGAGCAGTTCTTC. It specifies CASSSQREGSNEQFF.

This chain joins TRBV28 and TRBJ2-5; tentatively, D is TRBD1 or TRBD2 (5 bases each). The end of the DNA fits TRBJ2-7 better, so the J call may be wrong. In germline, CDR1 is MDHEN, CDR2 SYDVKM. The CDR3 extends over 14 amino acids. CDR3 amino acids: CASSSAGTIYEQYF. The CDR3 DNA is TGTGCCAGCAGCTCCGCCGGGACCATCTACGAGCAGTACTTC.

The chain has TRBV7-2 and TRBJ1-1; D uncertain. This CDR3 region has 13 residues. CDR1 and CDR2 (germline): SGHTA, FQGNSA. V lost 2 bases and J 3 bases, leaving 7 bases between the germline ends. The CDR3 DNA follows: TGTGCCAGCAGCTTAAAAGGTTACACTGAAGCTTTCTTT. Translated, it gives CASSLKGYTEAFF.

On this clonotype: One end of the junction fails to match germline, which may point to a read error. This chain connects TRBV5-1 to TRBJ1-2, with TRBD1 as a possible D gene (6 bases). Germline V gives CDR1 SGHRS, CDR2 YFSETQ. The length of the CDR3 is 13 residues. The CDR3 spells CTSSPTGSGGYTF. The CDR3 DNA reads TGCACCAGCAGCCCAACAGGGTCCGGTGGCTACACCTTC.

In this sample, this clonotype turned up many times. The CDR3 is CASSTNSDTQYF. CDR3 coding DNA: TGTGCCAGCAGTACCAACTCAGATACGCAGTATTTT. The chain recombines TRBV25-1 with TRBJ2-3; D remains ambiguous. The CDR3 covers 12 residues. V gave up 5 bases and J gave up 4 bases, with 7 bases separating them. The germline gives CDR1 MGHDK, CDR2 SYGVNS.

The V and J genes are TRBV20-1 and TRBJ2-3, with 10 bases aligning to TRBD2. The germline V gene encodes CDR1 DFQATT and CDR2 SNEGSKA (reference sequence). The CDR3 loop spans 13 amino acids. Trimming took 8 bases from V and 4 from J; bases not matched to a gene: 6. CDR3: CSTISGGADTQYF. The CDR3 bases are TGCAGTACCATCAGCGGGGGGGCAGATACGCAGTATTTT.

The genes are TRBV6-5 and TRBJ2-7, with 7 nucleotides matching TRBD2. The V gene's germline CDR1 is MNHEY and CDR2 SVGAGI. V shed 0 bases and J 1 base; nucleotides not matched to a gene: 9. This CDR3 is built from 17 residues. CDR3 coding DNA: TGTGCCAGCAGTTACTCAGGCCCCCGGGACTATTCCTACGAGCAGTACTTC. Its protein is CASSYSGPRDYSYEQYF.

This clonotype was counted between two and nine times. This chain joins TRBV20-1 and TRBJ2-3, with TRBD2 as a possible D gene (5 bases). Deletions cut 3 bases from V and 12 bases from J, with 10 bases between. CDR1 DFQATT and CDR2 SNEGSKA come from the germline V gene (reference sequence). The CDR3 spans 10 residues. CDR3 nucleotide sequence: TGCAGTGCTAGGGGAGATCCCCAGTATTTT. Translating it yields CSARGDPQYF.

The CDR3 sequence: CASSPPGWRAFF. CDR3 in DNA: TGTGCCAGCAGTCCCCCGGGTTGGAGAGCTTTCTTT. V usage is TRBV28 and J usage is TRBJ1-1, with D unclear. With 5 bases removed from V and 10 bases from J, the gap between germline ends came to 14 bases. The CDR3 is 12 residues long. Germline V CDR1 and CDR2: MDHEN, SYDVKM.

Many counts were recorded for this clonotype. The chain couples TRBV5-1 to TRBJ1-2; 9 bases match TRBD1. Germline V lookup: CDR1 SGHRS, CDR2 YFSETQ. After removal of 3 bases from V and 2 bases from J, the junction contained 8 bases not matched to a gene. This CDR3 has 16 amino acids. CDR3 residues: CASSSKGQGINYGYTF. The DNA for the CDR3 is TGCGCCAGCAGCTCAAAAGGACAGGGGATAAACTATGGCTACACCTTC.